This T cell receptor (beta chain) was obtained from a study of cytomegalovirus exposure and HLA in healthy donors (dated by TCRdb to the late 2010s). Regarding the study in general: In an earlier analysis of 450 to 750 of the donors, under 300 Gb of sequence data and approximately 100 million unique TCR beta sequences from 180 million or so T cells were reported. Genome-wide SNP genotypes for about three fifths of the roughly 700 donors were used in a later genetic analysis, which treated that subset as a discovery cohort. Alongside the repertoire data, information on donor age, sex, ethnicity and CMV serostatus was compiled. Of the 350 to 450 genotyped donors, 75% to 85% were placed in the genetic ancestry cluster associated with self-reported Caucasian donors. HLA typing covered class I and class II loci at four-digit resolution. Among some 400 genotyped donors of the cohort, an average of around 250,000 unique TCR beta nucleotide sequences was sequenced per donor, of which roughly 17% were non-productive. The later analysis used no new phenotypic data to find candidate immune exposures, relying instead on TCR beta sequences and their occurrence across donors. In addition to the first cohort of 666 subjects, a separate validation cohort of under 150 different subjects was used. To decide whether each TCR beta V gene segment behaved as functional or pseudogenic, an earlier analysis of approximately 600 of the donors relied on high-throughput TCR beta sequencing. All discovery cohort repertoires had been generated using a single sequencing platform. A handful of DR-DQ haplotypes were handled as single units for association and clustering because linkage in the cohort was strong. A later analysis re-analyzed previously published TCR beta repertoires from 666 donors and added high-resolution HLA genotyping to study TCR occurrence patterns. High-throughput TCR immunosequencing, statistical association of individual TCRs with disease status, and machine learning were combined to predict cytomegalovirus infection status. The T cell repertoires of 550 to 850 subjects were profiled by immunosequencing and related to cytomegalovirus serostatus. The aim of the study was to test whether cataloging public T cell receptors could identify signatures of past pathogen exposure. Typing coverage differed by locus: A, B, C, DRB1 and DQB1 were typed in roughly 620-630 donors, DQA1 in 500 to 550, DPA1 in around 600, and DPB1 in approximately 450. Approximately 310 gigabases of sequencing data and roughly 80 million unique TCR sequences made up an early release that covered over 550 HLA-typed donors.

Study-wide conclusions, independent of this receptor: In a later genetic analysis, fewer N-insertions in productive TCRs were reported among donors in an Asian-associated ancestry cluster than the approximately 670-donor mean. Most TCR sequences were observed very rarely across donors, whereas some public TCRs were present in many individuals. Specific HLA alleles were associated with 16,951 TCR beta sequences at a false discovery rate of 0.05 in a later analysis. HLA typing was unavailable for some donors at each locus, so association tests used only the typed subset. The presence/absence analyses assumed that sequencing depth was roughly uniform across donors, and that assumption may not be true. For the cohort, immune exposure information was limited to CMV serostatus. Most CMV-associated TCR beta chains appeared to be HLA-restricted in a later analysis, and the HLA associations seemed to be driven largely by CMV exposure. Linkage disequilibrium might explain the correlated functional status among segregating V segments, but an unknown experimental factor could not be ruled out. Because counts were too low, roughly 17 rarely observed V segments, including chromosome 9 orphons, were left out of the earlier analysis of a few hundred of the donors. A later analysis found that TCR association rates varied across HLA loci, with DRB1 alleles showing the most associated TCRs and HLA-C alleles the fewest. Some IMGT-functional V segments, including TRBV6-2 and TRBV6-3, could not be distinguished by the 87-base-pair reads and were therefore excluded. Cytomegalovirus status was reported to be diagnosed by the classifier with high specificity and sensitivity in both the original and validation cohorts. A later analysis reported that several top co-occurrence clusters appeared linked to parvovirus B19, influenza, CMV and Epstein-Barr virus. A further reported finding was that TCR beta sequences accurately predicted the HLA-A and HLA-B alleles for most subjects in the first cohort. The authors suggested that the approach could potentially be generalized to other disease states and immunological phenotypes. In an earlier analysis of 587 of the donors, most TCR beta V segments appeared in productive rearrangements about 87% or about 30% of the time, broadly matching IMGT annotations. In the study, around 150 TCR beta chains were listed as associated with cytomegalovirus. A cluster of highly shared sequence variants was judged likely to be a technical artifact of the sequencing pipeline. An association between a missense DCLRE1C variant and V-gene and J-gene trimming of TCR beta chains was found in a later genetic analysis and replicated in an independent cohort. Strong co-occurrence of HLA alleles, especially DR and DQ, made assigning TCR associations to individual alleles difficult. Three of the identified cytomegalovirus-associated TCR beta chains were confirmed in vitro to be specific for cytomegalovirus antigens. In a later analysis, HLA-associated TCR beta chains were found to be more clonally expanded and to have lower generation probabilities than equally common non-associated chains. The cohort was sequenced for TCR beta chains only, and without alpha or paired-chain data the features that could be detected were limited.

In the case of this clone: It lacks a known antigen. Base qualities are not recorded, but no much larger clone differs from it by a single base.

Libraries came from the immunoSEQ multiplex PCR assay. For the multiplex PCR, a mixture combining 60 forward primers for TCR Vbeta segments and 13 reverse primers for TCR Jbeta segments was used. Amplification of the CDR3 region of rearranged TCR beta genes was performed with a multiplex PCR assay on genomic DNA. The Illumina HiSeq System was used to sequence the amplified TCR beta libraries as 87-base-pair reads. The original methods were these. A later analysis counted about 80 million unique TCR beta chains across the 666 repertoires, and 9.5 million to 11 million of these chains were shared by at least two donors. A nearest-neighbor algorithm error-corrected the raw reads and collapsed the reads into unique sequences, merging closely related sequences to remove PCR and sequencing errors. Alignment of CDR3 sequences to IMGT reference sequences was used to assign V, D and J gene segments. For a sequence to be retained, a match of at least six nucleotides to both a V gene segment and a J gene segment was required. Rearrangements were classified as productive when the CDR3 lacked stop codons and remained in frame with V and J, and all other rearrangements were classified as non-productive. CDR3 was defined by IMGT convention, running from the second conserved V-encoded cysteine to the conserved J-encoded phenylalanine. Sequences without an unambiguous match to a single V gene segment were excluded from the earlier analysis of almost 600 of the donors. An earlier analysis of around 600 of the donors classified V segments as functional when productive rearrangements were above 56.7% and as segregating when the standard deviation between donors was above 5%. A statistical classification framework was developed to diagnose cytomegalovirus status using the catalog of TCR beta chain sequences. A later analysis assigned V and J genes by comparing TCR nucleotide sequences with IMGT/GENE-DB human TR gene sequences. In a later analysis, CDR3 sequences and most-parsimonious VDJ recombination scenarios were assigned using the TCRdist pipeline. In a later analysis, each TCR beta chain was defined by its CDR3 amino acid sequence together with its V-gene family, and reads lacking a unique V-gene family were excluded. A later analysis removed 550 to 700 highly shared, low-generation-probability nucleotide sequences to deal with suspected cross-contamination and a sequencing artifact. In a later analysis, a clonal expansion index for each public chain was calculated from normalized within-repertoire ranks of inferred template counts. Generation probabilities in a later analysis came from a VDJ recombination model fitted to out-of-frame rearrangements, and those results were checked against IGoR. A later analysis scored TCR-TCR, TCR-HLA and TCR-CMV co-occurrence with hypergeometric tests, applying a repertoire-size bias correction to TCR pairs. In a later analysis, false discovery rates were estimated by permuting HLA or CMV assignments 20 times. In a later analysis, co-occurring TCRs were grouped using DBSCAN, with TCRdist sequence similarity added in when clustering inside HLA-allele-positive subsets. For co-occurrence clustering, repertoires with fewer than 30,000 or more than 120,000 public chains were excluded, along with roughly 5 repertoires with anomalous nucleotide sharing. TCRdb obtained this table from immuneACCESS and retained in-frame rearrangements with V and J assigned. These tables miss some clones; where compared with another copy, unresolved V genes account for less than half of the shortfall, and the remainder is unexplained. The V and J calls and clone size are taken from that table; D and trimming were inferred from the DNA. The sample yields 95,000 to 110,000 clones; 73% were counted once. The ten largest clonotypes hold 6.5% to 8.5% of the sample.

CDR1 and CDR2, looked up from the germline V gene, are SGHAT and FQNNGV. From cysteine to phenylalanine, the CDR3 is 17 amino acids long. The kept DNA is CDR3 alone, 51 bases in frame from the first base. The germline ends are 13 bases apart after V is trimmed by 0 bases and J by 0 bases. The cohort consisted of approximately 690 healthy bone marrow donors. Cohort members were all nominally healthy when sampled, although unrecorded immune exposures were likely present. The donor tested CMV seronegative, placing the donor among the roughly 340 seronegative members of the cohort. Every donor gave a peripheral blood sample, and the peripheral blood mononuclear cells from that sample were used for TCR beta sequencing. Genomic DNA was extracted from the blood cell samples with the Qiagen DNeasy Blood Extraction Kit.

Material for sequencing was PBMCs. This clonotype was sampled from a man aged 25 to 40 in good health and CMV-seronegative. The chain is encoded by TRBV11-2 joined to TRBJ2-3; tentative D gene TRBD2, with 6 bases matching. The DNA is TGTGCCAGCAGCTTAGATCGGGGTAGCGGTAGCACAGATACGCAGTATTTT. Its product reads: CASSLDRGSGSTDTQYF.